This TCR beta chain was documented in a study of human T cells and chemical hapten exposure. Turning to the study itself: During the roughly 25-week study period, patients had diphenylcyclopropenone applied to the scalp every week. Findings of the study overall: With DPC sensitization, TCRs exceeding 1 in 1000 frequency showed no change.

Germline values: CDR1 SGHTA, CDR2 FQGNSA. Trimming removed 2 bases at V and 0 bases at J, with 19 bases between. This CDR3 comprises 19 residues. Worth noting for this clonotype: No antigen is known for it.

The time point denotes: patch test 2, 6 weeks after DPC sensitization. The treatment here: therapeutic diphenylcyclopropenone sensitization with weekly scalp DPC. Single cDNA molecules in the library carried unique molecular identifiers attached during preparation. Under the authors' procedure: TCR counts had a median of 95,638 per sample and spanned about 23,224 to 690,600. Each CDR3 protein is one row after TCRdb ran MiXCR on the RACE reads. The authors' filters were not applied to this entry. The sample consists of over 65,000 distinct CDR3 sequences, around a tenth of them appearing once. This specimen was whole blood, taken in connection with sensitization to the hapten diphenylcyclopropenone (DPC). The origin of this receptor is a man between 18 and 35 years old with alopecia areata. Some clones in this sample may be carry-over from other donors' samples. The rearrangement joins TRBV7-2 to TRBJ1-4, with TRBD1 as a possible D gene (5 bases). CDR3 sequence reads: CASSLREGPTPATNEKLFF. Here the CDR3 DNA reads TGTGCCAGCAGCTTACGGGAGGGGCCGACACCTGCAACTAATGAAAAACTGTTTTTT.